This TCR beta chain was retrieved from a study of shared clonotypes between healthy human individuals. Study background: Researchers assigned three CD4 naive, three CD4 memory, two CD8 naive and one CD8 memory plate to each donor. Study findings and constraints: Clonotype sharing across a few donors was observed for about 5.5% of naive CD4 clonotypes. Generation probabilities of non-shared clonotypes were lower (relative to those shared by all four donors).

In the case of this clone: Its antigen is still unknown.

With 9 bases removed from V and 6 bases from J, the gap between germline ends came to 12 bases. The CDR3 has 12 amino acids. Germline CDR1 reads MNHNY; CDR2 reads SVGAGI (reference sequence). Clones were sequenced by immunoSEQ multiplex PCR, and TCRdb holds only the in-frame ones, with some missing. The sample lists about 680,000 clones; around two thirds were seen once. The chain carries TRBV6-6 and TRBJ1-5; D call uncertain. The sequencing input was memory CD4+ T cells sorted from blood. Subset given: CD45RA-negative fraction. The sequence derives from a woman in her thirties in good health. The CDR3 loop reads CASGELGQPQHF. The CDR3 nucleotides are TGTGCCAGTGGGGAGCTTGGTCAGCCCCAGCATTTT.